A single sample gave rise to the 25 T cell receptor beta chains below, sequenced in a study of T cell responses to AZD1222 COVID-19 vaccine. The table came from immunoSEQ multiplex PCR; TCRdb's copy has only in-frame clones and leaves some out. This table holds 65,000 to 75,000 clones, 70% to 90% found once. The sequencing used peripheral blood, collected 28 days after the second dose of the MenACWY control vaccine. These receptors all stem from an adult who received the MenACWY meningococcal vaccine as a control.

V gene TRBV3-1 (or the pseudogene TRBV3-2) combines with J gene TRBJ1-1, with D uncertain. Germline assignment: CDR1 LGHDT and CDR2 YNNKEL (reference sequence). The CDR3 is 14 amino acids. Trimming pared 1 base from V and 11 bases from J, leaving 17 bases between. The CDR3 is CASSQARNSLLAFF. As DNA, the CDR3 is TGTGCCAGCAGCCAAGCCCGAAACAGCCTACTGGCTTTCTTT.

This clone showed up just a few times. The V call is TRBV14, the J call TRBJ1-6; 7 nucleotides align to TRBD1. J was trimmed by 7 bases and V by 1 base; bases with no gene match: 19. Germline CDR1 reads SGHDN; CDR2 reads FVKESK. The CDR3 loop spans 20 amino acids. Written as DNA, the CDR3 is TGTGCCAGCAGCCAAGTCGGGTACAGGGGTCCCCTCCCCGGCAATTCACCCCTCCACTTT. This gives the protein CASSQVGYRGPLPGNSPLHF.

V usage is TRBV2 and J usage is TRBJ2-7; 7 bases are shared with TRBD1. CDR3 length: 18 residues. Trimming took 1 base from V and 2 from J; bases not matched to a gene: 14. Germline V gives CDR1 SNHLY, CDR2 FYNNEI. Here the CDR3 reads CASSEGSPRGTVTYEQYF. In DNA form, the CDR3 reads TGTGCCAGCAGTGAAGGTAGCCCCAGGGGGACAGTTACCTACGAGCAGTACTTC.

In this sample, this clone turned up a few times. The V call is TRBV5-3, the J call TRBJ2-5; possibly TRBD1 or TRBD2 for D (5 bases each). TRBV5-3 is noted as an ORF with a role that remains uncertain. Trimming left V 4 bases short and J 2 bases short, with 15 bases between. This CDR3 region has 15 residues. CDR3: CARSPYLGPQETQYF. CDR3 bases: TGTGCCAGAAGCCCCTATCTGGGACCTCAAGAGACCCAGTACTTC.

The CDR3 loop reads CASSEWDRGWGETQYF. The CDR3 DNA sequence: TGTGCCAGCAGTGAATGGGACAGGGGCTGGGGGGAGACCCAGTACTTC. J is TRBJ2-5 and V is TRBV25-1; 10 nucleotides agree with TRBD1. The CDR3 contains 16 residues. V was clipped by 1 base and J by 5 bases; unmatched bases: 7. Germline-derived CDR1 and CDR2 are MGHDK and SYGVNS.

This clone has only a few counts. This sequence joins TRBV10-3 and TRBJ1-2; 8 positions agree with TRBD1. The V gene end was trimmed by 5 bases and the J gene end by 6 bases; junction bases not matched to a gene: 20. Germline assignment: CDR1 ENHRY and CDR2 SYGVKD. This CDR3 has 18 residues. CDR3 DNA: TGTGCCATCAGTCGGCCCATGGACAGGGAGGAAGTGCGGAATGGCTACACCTTC. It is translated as CAISRPMDREEVRNGYTF.

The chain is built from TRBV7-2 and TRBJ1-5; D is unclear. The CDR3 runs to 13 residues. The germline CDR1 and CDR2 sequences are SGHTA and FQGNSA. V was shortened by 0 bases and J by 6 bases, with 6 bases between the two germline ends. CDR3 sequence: CASSLAMAQPQHF. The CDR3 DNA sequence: TGTGCCAGCAGCTTAGCTATGGCTCAGCCCCAGCATTTT.

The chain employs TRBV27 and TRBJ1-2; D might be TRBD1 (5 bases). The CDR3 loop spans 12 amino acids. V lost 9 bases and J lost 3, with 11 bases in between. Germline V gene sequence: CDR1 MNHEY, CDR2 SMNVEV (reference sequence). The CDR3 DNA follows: TGTGCCAGTTCTGGGGCTGACTATGGCTACACCTTC. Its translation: CASSGADYGYTF.

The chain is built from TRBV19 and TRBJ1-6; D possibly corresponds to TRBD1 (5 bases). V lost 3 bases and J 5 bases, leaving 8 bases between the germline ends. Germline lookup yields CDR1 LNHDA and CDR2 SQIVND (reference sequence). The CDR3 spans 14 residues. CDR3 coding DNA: TGTGCCAGTAGTATGGGACGGAATAATTCACCCCTCCACTTT. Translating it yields CASSMGRNNSPLHF.

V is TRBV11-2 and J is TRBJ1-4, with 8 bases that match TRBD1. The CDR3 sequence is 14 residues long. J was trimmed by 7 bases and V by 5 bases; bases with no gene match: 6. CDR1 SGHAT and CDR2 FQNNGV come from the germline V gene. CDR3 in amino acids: CASSPQTGVEKLFF. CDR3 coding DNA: TGTGCCAGCAGCCCTCAGACAGGGGTTGAAAAACTGTTTTTT.

CDR3 bases: TGTGCCAGCAGCCTCCCGGGTGTCCACGAGCAGTACTTC. Its protein is CASSLPGVHEQYF. This chain uses TRBV5-4 with TRBJ2-7; D ambiguous. The CDR3 runs 13 residues. The germline V and J ends were trimmed by 4 bases and 5 bases, with 13 bases remaining between them. Germline CDR1 SGHNT, CDR2 YYREEE (reference sequence). Full variable domain (outside the CDR3, taken from reference TRBV5-4 and TRBJ2-7): ETGVTQSPTHLIKTRGQQVTLRCSSQSGHNTVSWYQQALGQGPQFIFQYYREEENGRGNFPPRFSGLQFPNYSSELNVNALELDDSALYLCASSLPGVHEQYFGPGTRLTVT.

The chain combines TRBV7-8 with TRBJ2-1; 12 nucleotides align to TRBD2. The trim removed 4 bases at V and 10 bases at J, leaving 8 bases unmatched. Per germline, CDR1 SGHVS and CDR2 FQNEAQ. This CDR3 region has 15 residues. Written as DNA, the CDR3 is TGTGCCAGCAGCTCCCGACTAGCGGGGGATCGCGAGCAGTTCTTC. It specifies CASSSRLAGDREQFF.

In DNA form, the CDR3 reads TGCGCCAGCAGCTTGGGTCGGACGGCTTCCTATGGCTACACCTTC. It codes for CASSLGRTASYGYTF. The V gene is TRBV5-1, the J gene TRBJ1-2; no clear D gene. Germline lookup yields CDR1 SGHRS and CDR2 YFSETQ. V lost 0 bases and J lost 4, with 13 bases in between. The CDR3 totals 15 residues.

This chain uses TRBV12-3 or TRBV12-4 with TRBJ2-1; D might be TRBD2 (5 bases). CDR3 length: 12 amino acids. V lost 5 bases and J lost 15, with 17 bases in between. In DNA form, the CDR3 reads TGTGCCAGCAGTCCCCGCGCAGGAGGCCCGTTCTTC. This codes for CASSPRAGGPFF.

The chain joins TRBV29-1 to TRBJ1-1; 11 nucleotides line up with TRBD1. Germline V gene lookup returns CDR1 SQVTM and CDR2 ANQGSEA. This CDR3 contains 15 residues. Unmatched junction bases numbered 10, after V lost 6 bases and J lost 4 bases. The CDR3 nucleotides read TGCAGCGTCCAACGGGACAGGGGGTGGACCACTGAAGCTTTCTTT. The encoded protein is CSVQRDRGWTTEAFF.

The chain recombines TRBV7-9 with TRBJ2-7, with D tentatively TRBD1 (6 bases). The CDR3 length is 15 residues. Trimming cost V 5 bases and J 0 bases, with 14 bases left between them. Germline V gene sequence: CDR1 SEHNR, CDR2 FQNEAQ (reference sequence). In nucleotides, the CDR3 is TGTGCCAGCAGCCCCGGACAGAGAAGCTCCTACGAGCAGTACTTC. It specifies CASSPGQRSSYEQYF.

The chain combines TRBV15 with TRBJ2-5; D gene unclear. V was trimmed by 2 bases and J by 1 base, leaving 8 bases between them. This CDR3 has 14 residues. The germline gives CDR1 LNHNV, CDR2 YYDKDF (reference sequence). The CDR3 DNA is TGTGCCACCAGCAGACAACGCGCCCAAGAGACCCAGTACTTC. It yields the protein CATSRQRAQETQYF.

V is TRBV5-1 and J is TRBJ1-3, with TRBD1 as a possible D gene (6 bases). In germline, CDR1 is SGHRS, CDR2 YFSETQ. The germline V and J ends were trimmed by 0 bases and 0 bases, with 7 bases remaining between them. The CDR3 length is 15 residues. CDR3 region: CASSLGTVSGNTIYF. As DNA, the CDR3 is TGCGCCAGCAGCTTGGGGACAGTCTCTGGAAACACCATATATTTT.

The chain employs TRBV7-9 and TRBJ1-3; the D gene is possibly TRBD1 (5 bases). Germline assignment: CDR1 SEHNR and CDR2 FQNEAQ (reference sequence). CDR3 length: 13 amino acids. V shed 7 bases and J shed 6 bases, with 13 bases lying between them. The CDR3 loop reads CASTLLGTNTIYF. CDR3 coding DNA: TGTGCCAGCACCCTCCTTGGGACAAACACCATATATTTT.

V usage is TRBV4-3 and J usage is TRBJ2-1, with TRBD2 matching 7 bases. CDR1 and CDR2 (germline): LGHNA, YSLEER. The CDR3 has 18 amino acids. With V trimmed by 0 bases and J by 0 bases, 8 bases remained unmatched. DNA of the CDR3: TGCGCCAGCAGCCAAGATCAGCTAGCGGCCAGCTCCTACAATGAGCAGTTCTTC. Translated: CASSQDQLAASSYNEQFF.

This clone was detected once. CDR3 loop: CASSQDRVAEKLFF. CDR3 in DNA: TGTGCCAGCAGCCAAGATAGGGTGGCGGAAAAACTGTTTTTT. V usage is TRBV3-1 (or the pseudogene TRBV3-2) and J usage is TRBJ1-4; D is unresolved. Looked up from germline, CDR1 is LGHDT and CDR2 is YNNKEL (reference sequence). This CDR3 spans 14 amino acids. V was cut by 0 bases and J by 8 bases, with 10 bases left in between.

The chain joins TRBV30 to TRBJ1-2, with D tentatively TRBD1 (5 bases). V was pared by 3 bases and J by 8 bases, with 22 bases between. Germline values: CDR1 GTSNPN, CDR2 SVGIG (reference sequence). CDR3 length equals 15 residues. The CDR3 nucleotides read TGTGCCTGGAGAGGGACTCTCAGTCGACTGGAGGGCTACACCTTC. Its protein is CAWRGTLSRLEGYTF.

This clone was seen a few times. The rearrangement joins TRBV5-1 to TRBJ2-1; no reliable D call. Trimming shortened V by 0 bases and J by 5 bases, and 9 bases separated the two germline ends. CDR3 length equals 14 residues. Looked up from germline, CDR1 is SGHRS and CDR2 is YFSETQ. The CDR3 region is CASSLAAPHNEQFF. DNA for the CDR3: TGCGCCAGCAGCTTGGCCGCTCCCCACAATGAGCAGTTCTTC.

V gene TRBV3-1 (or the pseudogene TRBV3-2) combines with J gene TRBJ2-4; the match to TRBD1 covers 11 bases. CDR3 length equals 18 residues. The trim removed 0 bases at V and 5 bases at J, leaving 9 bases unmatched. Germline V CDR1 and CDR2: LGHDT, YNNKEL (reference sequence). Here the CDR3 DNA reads TGTGCCAGCAGCCAAGATCGCCTGGGACAGGGGGGCCAAAACATTCAGTACTTC. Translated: CASSQDRLGQGGQNIQYF.

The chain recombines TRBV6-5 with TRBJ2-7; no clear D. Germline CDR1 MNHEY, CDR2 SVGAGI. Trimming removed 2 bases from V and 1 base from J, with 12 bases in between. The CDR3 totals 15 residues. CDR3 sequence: CASSYEPGLSYEQYF. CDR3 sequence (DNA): TGTGCCAGCAGTTACGAGCCGGGTCTATCCTACGAGCAGTACTTC.